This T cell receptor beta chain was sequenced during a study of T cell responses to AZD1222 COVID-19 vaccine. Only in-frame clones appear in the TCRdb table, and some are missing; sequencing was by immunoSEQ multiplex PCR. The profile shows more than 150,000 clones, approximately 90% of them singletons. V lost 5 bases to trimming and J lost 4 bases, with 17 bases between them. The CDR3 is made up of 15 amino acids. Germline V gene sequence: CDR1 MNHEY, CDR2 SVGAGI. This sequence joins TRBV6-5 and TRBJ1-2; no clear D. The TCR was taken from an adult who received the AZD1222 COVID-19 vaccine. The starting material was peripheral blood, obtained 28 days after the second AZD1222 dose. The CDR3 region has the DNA TGTGCCAGCAGTCCCCCAACCGGGCTCGGCTATGGCTACACCTTC. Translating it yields CASSPPTGLGYGYTF.